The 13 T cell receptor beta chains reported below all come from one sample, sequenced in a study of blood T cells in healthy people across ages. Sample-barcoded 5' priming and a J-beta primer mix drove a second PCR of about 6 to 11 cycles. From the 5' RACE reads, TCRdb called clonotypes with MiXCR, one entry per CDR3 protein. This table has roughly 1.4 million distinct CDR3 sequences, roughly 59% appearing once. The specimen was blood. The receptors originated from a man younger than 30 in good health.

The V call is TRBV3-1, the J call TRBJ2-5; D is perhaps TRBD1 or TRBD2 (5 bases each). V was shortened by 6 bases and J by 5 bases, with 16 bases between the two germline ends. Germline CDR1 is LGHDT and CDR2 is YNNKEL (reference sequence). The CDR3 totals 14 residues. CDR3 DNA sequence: TGTGCCAGCAGGACCGGGACGTCTGGGGAGACCCAGTACTTC. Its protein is CASRTGTSGETQYF.

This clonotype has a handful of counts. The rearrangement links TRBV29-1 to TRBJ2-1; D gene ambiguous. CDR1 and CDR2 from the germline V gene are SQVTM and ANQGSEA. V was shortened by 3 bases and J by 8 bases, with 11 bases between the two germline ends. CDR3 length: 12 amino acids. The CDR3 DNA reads TGCAGCGTTGAGGAACTTAGGGATGAGCAGTTCTTC. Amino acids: CSVEELRDEQFF.

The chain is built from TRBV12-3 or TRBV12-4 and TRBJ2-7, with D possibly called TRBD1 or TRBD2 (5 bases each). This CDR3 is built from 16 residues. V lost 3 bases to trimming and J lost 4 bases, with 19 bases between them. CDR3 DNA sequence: TGTGCCAGCAGTTTTGTCGTGGGGACCACTGAATACGAGCAGTACTTC. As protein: CASSFVVGTTEYEQYF.

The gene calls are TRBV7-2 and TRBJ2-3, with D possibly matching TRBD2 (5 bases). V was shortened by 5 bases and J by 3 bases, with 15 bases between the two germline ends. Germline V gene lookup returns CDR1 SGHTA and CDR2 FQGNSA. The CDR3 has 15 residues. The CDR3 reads CASSTTGMETDTQYF. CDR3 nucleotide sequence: TGTGCCAGCAGCACGACCGGGATGGAAACAGATACGCAGTATTTT.

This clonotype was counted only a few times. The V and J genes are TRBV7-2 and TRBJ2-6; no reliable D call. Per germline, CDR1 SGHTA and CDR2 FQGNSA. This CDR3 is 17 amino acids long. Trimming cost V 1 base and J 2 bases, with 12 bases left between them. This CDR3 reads CASSLVGTVPGANVLTF. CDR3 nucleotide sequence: TGTGCCAGCAGCTTAGTAGGCACGGTCCCTGGGGCCAACGTCCTGACTTTC.

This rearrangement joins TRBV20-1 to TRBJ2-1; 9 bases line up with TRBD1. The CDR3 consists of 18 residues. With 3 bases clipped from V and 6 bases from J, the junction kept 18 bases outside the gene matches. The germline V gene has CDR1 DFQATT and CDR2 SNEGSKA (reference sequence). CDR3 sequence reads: CSASRDREEEIGCNEQFF. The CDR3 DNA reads TGCAGTGCTAGCAGGGACAGGGAGGAAGAAATAGGATGCAATGAGCAGTTCTTC.

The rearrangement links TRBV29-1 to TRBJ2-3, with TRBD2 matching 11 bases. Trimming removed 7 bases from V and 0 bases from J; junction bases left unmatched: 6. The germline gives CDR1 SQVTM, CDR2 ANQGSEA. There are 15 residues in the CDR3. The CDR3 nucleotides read TGCAGCGCCGGGACTAGCGGACGAAGCACAGATACGCAGTATTTT. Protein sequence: CSAGTSGRSTDTQYF.

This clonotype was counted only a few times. The CDR3 bases are TGTGCCACCAGTGAATATGGGACCATGGGACAGTACTTC. It translates to CATSEYGTMGQYF. The chain employs TRBV24-1 and TRBJ2-7; the D gene could be TRBD1 or TRBD2 (5 bases each). CDR1 KGHDR and CDR2 SFDVKD come from the germline V gene. V lost 4 bases, J lost 10 bases, and 16 bases lay in between. The CDR3 runs to 13 residues.

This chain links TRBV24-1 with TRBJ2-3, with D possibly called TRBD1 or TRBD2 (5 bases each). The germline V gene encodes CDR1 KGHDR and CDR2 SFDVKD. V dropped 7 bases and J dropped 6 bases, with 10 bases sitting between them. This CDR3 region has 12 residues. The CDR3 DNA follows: TGTGCCACCAGCCGATGGGGGGATACGCAGTATTTT. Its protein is CATSRWGDTQYF.

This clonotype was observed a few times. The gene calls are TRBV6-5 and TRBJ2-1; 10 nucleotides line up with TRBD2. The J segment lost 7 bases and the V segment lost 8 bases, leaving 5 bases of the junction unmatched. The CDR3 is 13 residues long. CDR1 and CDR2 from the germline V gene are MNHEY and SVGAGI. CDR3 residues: CASGQRGGNEQFF. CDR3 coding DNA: TGTGCCAGCGGCCAGCGGGGGGGAAATGAGCAGTTCTTC.

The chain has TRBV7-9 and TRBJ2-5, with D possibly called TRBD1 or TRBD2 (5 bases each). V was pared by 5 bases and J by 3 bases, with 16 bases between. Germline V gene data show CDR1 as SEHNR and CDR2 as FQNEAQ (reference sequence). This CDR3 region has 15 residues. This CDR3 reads CASSETRGRKETQYF. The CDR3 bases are TGTGCCAGCAGCGAGACGAGGGGCCGAAAAGAGACCCAGTACTTC.

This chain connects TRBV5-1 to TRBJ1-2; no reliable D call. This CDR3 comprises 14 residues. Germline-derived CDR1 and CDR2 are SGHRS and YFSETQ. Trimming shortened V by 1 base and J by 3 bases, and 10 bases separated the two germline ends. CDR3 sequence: CASSLFDRDYGYTF. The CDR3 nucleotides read TGCGCCAGCAGCTTGTTTGACCGGGACTATGGCTACACCTTC.

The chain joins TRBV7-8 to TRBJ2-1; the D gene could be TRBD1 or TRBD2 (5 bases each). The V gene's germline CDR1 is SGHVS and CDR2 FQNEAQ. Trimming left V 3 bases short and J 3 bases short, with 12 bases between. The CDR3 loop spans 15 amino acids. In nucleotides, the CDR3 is TGTGCCAGCAGCTTTCCGGGACCCGTCTACAATGAGCAGTTCTTC. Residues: CASSFPGPVYNEQFF. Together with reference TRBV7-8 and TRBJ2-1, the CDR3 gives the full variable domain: GAGVSQSPRYKVAKRGQDVALRCDPISGHVSLFWYQQALGQGPEFLTYFQNEAQLDKSGLPSDRFFAERPEGSVSTLKIQRTQQEDSAVYLCASSFPGPVYNEQFFGPGTRLTVL.